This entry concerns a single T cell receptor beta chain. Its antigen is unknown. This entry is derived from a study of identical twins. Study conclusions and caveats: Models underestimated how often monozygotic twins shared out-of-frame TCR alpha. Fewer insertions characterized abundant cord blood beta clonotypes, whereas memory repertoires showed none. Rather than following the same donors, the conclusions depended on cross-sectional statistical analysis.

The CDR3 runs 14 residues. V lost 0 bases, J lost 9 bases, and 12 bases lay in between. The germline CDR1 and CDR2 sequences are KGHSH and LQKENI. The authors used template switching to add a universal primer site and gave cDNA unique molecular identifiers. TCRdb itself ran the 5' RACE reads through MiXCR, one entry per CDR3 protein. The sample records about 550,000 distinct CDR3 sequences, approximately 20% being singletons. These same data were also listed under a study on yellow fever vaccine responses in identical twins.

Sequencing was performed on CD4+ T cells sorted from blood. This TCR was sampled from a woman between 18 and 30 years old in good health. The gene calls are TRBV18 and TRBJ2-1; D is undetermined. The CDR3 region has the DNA TGTGCCAGCTCACCACCGGTCGAGGTGGTTGAGCAGTTCTTC. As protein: CASSPPVEVVEQFF. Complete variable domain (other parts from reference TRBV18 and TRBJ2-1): NAGVMQNPRHLVRRRGQEARLRCSPMKGHSHVYWYRQLPEEGLKFMVYLQKENIIDESGMPKERFSAEFPKEGPSILRIQQVVRGDSAAYFCASSPPVEVVEQFFGPGTRLTVL.